This entry describes one TCR beta chain. The source of the sample is a study of blood T cell repertoires in COVID-19. About the research overall: Italy, Spain and the United States were the sources of the convalescent and acute COVID-19 samples.

Sequencing used immunoSEQ multiplex PCR; TCRdb keeps in-frame clones, though not all of them. The table shows roughly 700,000 clones, with about 90% occurring only once. Sequencing used peripheral blood. This receptor was identified in a woman in her late teens or twenties with acute or convalescent COVID-19.

In DNA form, the CDR3 reads TGCGCCAGCAGCTCCGGACAGGTAATCCCCTACGAGCAGTACTTC. It specifies CASSSGQVIPYEQYF. V and J are TRBV5-1 and TRBJ2-7, with 7 nucleotides matching TRBD1. Per germline, CDR1 SGHRS and CDR2 YFSETQ. The V and J ends lost 3 bases and 2 bases, in that order; junction bases with no gene match: 8. The CDR3 has 15 residues.